What follows are 25 T cell receptor beta chains derived from one specimen sequenced in a study of OX40 agonist ivuxolimab in advanced cancers. Clones were sequenced by immunoSEQ multiplex PCR, and TCRdb holds only the in-frame ones, with some missing. The sample contains about 59,000 clones, around 85% of which appear only once. The source material was CD4+ or CD8+ T cells sorted from blood, sampled in a trial of the OX40 agonist ivuxolimab. These receptors originate from an adult with an advanced solid tumor such as melanoma, head and neck, liver or kidney cancer.

The gene calls are TRBV19 and TRBJ2-6, with D perhaps TRBD1 (6 bases). Germline lookup yields CDR1 LNHDA and CDR2 SQIVND (reference sequence). Trimming left V 9 bases short and J 1 base short, with 13 bases between. The CDR3 is 15 residues long. CDR3 DNA sequence: TGTGCCAGCTCCAGCCAGGGGTCTGGGGCCAACGTCCTGACTTTC. Amino acids: CASSSQGSGANVLTF.

V gene TRBV6-1 combines with J gene TRBJ1-2; TRBD1 might be the D (5 bases). This CDR3 has 12 amino acids. V was pared by 6 bases and J by 10 bases, with 15 bases between. Germline-derived CDR1 and CDR2 are MNHNS and SASEGT. The CDR3 DNA reads TGTGCCAGCAGCCACCGGGACCGACACTACACCTTC. It specifies CASSHRDRHYTF.

The chain employs TRBV6-6 and TRBJ1-5; D is unclear. The CDR3 covers 13 residues. Trimming cost V 8 bases and J 9 bases, with 17 bases left between them. From germline, CDR1 is MNHNY and CDR2 SVGAGI (reference sequence). The chain's CDR3 is CASALRAARPQHF. DNA for the CDR3: TGTGCCAGCGCCCTGAGGGCAGCTAGGCCCCAGCATTTT.

This rearrangement joins TRBV30 to TRBJ1-5; D remains ambiguous. Germline CDR1 GTSNPN, CDR2 SVGIG (reference sequence). The CDR3 totals 14 residues. V was shortened by 0 bases and J by 1 base, with 7 bases between the two germline ends. CDR3 in DNA: TGTGCCTGGAGTGTAACTGGGAGCAATCAGCCCCAGCATTTT. Translated: CAWSVTGSNQPQHF.

The J gene is TRBJ2-4, the V gene TRBV5-1, with 9 nucleotides matching TRBD2. This CDR3 has 16 amino acids. The germline V gene has CDR1 SGHRS and CDR2 YFSETQ. J lost 3 bases, V lost 5 bases, and 9 bases had no gene match. Here the CDR3 DNA reads TGCGCCAGCAGACCCCGCGGAGCGGGAGGCAAAAACATTCAGTACTTC. This sequence encodes CASRPRGAGGKNIQYF.

The V and J genes are TRBV5-6 and TRBJ1-5; 10 nucleotides line up with TRBD1. This CDR3 comprises 18 residues. CDR1 is SGHDT, CDR2 YYEEEE, per germline. V gave up 1 base and J gave up 4 bases; unmatched junction bases: 11. CDR3 nucleotides: TGTGCCAGCAGCTTGCAACGGGACAGGGGCCTCAAAAATCAGCCCCAGCATTTT. This codes for CASSLQRDRGLKNQPQHF.

V usage is TRBV30 and J usage is TRBJ1-5, with a tentative D call TRBD1 (5 bases). This CDR3 is 13 amino acids long. Germline V lookup: CDR1 GTSNPN, CDR2 SVGIG (reference sequence). Trimming shortened V by 4 bases and J by 5 bases, and 12 bases separated the two germline ends. CDR3 amino acids: CAWNRIGDQPQHF. CDR3 nucleotides: TGTGCCTGGAATAGGATAGGGGATCAGCCCCAGCATTTT. Looking up the rest from reference TRBV30 and TRBJ1-5 gives the full variable domain: SQTIHQWPATLVQPVGSPLSLECTVEGTSNPNLYWYRQAAGRGLQLLFYSVGIGQISSEVPQNLSASRPQDRQFILSSKKLLLSDSGFYLCAWNRIGDQPQHFGDGTRLSIL.

In this sample, this clone turned up a few times. V gene TRBV2 combines with J gene TRBJ2-5; 7 bases agree with TRBD1. The DNA end is more similar to TRBJ2-7, so the J call may be wrong. The CDR3 runs 14 residues. CDR1 SNHLY and CDR2 FYNNEI come from the germline V gene. The CDR3 loop is CASSWDRGGYEQYF. The DNA of the CDR3 is TGTGCCAGCAGCTGGGACAGAGGCGGCTACGAGCAGTACTTC.

The count of this clone is one. This chain connects TRBV28 to TRBJ2-2; D gene unclear. Trimming took off 6 bases at V and 6 bases at J, with 20 bases between the two ends. CDR3 length: 16 residues. Germline V lookup: CDR1 MDHEN, CDR2 SYDVKM. The DNA of the CDR3 is TGTGCCAGCAGCCTGAACCCGGCCCCCAAAGCCGGGGAGCTGTTTTTT. Translation: CASSLNPAPKAGELFF.

The sample holds a few counts of this clone. The chain is built from TRBV6-5 and TRBJ1-5, with TRBD1 as a possible D gene (5 bases). The germline CDR1 and CDR2 sequences are MNHEY and SVGAGI. The CDR3 loop spans 13 amino acids. The V gene lost 6 bases and the J gene lost 7 bases, with 13 bases spanning the gap. CDR3 DNA: TGTGCCAGCAGCTTAGACAGAAGGCAGCCCCAGCATTTT. Its protein is CASSLDRRQPQHF.

The V gene is TRBV6-5, the J gene TRBJ2-7; 11 positions match TRBD1. Germline V gene sequence: CDR1 MNHEY, CDR2 SVGAGI. The CDR3 is 13 residues long. V shed 4 bases and J 11 bases; nucleotides not matched to a gene: 7. The DNA for the CDR3 is TGTGCCAGCAGTTCCGGACAGGGGGCCAGGGAGTACTTC. Its translation: CASSSGQGAREYF.

As for this clone: In the same sample, other DNA sequences code for this CDR3. This chain uses TRBV19 with TRBJ1-5; D not certain. Germline-derived CDR1 and CDR2 are LNHDA and SQIVND (reference sequence). The CDR3 sequence is 13 residues long. V dropped 7 bases and J dropped 4 bases, with 11 bases sitting between them. CDR3 sequence reads: CASTNRGNQPQHF. In DNA form, the CDR3 reads TGTGCCAGTACAAACCGAGGGAATCAGCCCCAGCATTTT.

The count of this clone is one. The chain joins TRBV5-3 to TRBJ1-5, with 7 bases aligning to TRBD1. TRBV5-3 is classed as an ORF, of uncertain function. The ends lost 4 bases at V and 2 bases at J; junction bases unmatched: 6. This CDR3 region has 15 residues. The CDR3 DNA reads as TGTGCCAGAAGCCAACGGGACAGCTGCAATCAGCCCCAGCATTTT. Translating gives CARSQRDSCNQPQHF.

This clone has a single count. CDR3 sequence reads: CASRAGPQNTEAFF. The CDR3 DNA reads TGTGCCAGCAGGGCCGGGCCCCAGAACACTGAAGCTTTCTTT. The chain combines TRBV7-6 with TRBJ1-1; D gene ambiguous. Germline assignment: CDR1 SGHVS and CDR2 FNYEAQ. Trimming removed 6 bases at V and 1 base at J, with 12 bases between. This CDR3 is built from 14 residues.

The gene calls are TRBV29-1 and TRBJ1-5; 7 nucleotides align to TRBD1. Per germline, CDR1 SQVTM and CDR2 ANQGSEA. This CDR3 comprises 13 residues. V was clipped by 5 bases and J by 4 bases; unmatched bases: 5. CDR3 nucleotide sequence: TGCAGCGTTCTGACAGGGAGGAATCAGCCCCAGCATTTT. This translates into CSVLTGRNQPQHF.

The chain combines TRBV19 with TRBJ2-7, with 11 nucleotides matching TRBD2. Germline V gene data show CDR1 as LNHDA and CDR2 as SQIVND (reference sequence). V trimming: 3 bases; J trimming: 0 bases; junction bases outside the gene matches: 1. The length of the CDR3 is 15 residues. The CDR3 sequence is CASSIGLAGSYEQYF. The CDR3 region has the DNA TGTGCCAGTAGTATTGGACTAGCGGGCTCCTACGAGCAGTACTTC. The entire variable domain, with the rest obtained from reference TRBV19 and TRBJ2-7, is as follows: DGGITQSPKYLFRKEGQNVTLSCEQNLNHDAMYWYRQDPGQGLRLIYYSQIVNDFQKGDIAEGYSVSREKKESFPLTVTSAQKNPTAFYLCASSIGLAGSYEQYFGPGTRLTVT.

The V call is TRBV10-3, the J call TRBJ2-5; the D is unclear. V was pared by 6 bases and J by 1 base, with 9 bases between. Germline CDR1 reads ENHRY; CDR2 reads SYGVKD. The CDR3 contains 13 residues. CDR3 amino acids: CAISPSTQETQYF. The DNA for the CDR3 is TGTGCCATCAGCCCCAGTACCCAAGAGACCCAGTACTTC.

The V call is TRBV2, the J call TRBJ2-3, with D perhaps assigned TRBD1 or TRBD2 (5 bases each). The CDR3 sequence is 14 residues long. With 6 bases removed from V and 3 bases from J, the gap between germline ends came to 13 bases. Germline values: CDR1 SNHLY, CDR2 FYNNEI. The CDR3 sequence: CASSWQGETDTQYF. The CDR3 region has the DNA TGTGCCAGCAGCTGGCAGGGAGAGACAGATACGCAGTATTTT. The full variable domain, its missing parts supplied by reference TRBV2 and TRBJ2-3, is EPEVTQTPSHQVTQMGQEVILRCVPISNHLYFYWYRQILGQKVEFLVSFYNNEISEKSEIFDDQFSVERPDGSNFTLKIRSTKLEDSAMYFCASSWQGETDTQYFGPGTRLTVL.

This sequence joins TRBV6-5 and TRBJ1-3, with unresolved D. Looked up from germline, CDR1 is MNHEY and CDR2 is SVGAGI. V gave up 0 bases and J gave up 0 bases, with 9 bases separating them. The CDR3 runs 16 residues. The CDR3 DNA sequence: TGTGCCAGCAGTTACTCGCTGGTAAGCTCTGGAAACACCATATATTTT. Translating it yields CASSYSLVSSGNTIYF.

This rearrangement joins TRBV5-4 to TRBJ2-2; TRBD2 matches at 8 bases. The CDR3 sequence is 16 residues long. J gave up 0 bases and V 4 bases, and 5 bases lay outside the gene matches. Per germline, CDR1 SGHNT and CDR2 YYREEE (reference sequence). The CDR3 region is CASSIRLATNTGELFF. CDR3 bases: TGTGCCAGCAGCATAAGACTAGCGACGAACACCGGGGAGCTGTTTTTT.

This clone appeared once. V and J are TRBV7-8 and TRBJ1-1; a possible D gene is TRBD1 (6 bases). V dropped 5 bases and J dropped 0 bases, with 16 bases sitting between them. CDR1 and CDR2 from the germline V gene are SGHVS and FQNEAQ. This CDR3 comprises 16 residues. CDR3 residues: CASSQRGGQLNTEAFF. In DNA, the CDR3 is TGTGCCAGCAGCCAAAGGGGGGGGCAGTTGAACACTGAAGCTTTCTTT.

This clone was picked up one time. The chain combines TRBV4-2 with TRBJ1-4; D is possibly TRBD1 (5 bases). V gave up 5 bases and J gave up 2 bases, with 18 bases separating them. The CDR3 totals 17 residues. Germline CDR1 LGHNA, CDR2 YNFKEQ. Here the CDR3 reads CASSSRGGPGTNEKLFF. CDR3 coding DNA: TGTGCCAGCAGCTCAAGGGGCGGGCCCGGCACTAATGAAAAACTGTTTTTT.

The gene calls are TRBV5-5 and TRBJ1-2, with TRBD1 identical over 11 bases. Trimming at V came to 2 bases and at J to 3 bases, leaving 6 bases not matched to a gene. Germline V gene sequence: CDR1 SGHKS, CDR2 YYEKEE (reference sequence). The CDR3 totals 16 residues. Here the CDR3 DNA reads TGTGCCAGCAGCTTAGGACAGGGGGCGCGTGACTATGGCTACACCTTC. Protein product: CASSLGQGARDYGYTF.

This clone was counted between two and nine times. CDR3 coding DNA: TGTGCCAGCAGCTTAGCGTCTAGCGGGGGCTACGAGCAGTACTTC. Translated, it gives CASSLASSGGYEQYF. The genes are TRBV7-6 and TRBJ2-7; 10 bases align to TRBD2. The CDR3 has 15 amino acids. Germline V gene lookup returns CDR1 SGHVS and CDR2 FNYEAQ. The trim removed 0 bases at V and 3 bases at J, leaving 2 bases unmatched.

The chain uses TRBV9 and TRBJ2-1, with TRBD1 matching 7 bases. The germline V gene encodes CDR1 SGDLS and CDR2 YYNGEE. This CDR3 comprises 12 residues. V was clipped by 4 bases and J by 15 bases; unmatched bases: 10. The CDR3 reads CASSRDRQEVFF. CDR3 nucleotide sequence: TGTGCCAGCAGCCGGGACAGACAAGAAGTGTTCTTC.